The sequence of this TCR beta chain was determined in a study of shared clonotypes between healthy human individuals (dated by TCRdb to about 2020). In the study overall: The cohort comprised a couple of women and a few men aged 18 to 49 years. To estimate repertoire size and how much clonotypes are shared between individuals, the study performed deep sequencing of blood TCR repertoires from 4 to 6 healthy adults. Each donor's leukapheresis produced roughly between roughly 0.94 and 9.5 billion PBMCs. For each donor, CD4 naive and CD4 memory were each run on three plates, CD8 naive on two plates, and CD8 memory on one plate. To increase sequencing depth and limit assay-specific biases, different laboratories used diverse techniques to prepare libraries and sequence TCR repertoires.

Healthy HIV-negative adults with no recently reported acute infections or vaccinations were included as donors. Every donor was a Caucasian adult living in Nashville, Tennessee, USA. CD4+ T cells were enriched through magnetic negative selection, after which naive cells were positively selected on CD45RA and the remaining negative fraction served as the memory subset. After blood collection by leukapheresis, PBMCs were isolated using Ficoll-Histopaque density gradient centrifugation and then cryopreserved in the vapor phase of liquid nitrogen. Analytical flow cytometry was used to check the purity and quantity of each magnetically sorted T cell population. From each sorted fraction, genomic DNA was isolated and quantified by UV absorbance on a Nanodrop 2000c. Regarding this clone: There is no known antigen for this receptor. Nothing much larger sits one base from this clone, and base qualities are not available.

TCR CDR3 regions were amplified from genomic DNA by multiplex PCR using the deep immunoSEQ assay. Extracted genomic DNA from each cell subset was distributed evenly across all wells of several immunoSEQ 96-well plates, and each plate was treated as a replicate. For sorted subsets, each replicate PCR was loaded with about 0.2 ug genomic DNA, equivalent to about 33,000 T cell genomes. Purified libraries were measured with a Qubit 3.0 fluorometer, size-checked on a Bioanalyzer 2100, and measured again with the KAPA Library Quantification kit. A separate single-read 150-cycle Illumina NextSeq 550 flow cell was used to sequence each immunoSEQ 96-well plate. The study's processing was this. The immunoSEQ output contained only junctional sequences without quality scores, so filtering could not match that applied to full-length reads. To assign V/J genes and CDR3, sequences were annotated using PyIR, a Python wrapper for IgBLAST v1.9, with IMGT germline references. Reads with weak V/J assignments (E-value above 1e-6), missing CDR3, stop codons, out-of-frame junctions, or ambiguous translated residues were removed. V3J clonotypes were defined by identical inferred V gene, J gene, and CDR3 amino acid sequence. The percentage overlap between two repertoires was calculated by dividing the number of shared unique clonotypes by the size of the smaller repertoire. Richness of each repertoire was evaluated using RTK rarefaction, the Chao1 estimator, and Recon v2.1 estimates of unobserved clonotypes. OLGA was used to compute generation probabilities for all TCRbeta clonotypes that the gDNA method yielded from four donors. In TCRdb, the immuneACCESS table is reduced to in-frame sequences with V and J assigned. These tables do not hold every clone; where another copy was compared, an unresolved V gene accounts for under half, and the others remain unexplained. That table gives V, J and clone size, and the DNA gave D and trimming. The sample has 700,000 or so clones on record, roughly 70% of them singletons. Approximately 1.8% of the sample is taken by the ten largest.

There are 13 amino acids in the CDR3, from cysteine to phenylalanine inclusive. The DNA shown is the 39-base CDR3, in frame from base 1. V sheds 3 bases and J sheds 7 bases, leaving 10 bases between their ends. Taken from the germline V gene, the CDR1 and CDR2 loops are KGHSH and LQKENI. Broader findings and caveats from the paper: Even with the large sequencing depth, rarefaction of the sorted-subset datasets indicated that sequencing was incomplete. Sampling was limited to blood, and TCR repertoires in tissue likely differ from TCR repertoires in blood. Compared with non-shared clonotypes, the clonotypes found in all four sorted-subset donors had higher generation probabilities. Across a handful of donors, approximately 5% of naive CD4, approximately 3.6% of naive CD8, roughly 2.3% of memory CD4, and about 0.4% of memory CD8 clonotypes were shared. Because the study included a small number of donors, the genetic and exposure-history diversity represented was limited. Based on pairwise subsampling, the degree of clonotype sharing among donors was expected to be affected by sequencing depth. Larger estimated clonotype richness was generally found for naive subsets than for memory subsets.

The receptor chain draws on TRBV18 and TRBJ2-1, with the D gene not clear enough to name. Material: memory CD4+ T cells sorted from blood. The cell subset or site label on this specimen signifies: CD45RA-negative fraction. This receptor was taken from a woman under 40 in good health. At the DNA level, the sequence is TGTGCCAGCTCACCCTTAAGTGAGAATGAGCAGTTCTTC. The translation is CASSPLSENEQFF.